Listed below are T cell receptor beta chains from one sample, sequenced in a study of cytomegalovirus exposure and HLA in healthy donors. The data were produced by immunoSEQ multiplex PCR, yet TCRdb's version contains in-frame clones alone and is incomplete. There are 150,000 to 200,000 clones in the sample; under 75% occur only once, and 6% to 7.5% lies in the top ten. Sample: PBMCs. The receptors come from a man aged 40-55 years in good health and CMV-seropositive. Each CDR3 is given with its conserved first and last residue. D genes are given only for firm matches. Clone size appears in some rows only: once, few, many, or a class for an expanded clone.

CDR3 DNA	CDR3 protein	clone size	J gene	D gene	V gene
TGTGCCAGCAGTCCGACTAGCGAGGGAGATACGCAGTATTTT	CASSPTSEGDTQYF	-	TRBJ2-3	TRBD2	TRBV27
TGCGCCAGCAGCCAAGAATCAGGTGGTGGTTCACCCCTCCACTTT	CASSQESGGGSPLHF	-	TRBJ1-6	-	TRBV4-3
TGTGCCAGCAGTTGGAGGGGAGGCGAGCAGTTCTTC	CASSWRGGEQFF	-	TRBJ2-1	-	TRBV5-8
TGTGCCAGCAGCTCGCCTACTAGCGGGAGGAACACCGGGGAGCTGTTTTTT	CASSSPTSGRNTGELFF	-	TRBJ2-2	TRBD2	TRBV5-6
TGTGCCAGCAGCTTAGACAGGGATTCGGGTGGCTACACCTTC	CASSLDRDSGGYTF	-	TRBJ1-2	-	TRBV11-2
TGTGCCAGCAGCGTAGGGGGAGGAGGGTATAATTCACCCCTCCACTTT	CASSVGGGGYNSPLHF	-	TRBJ1-6	-	TRBV9
TGTGCCAGCAGCCCGATCGGTTATGGCTACACCTTC	CASSPIGYGYTF	-	TRBJ1-2	-	TRBV7-9
TGCAGCGTTGGTGGAGGCGAGCAGTACTTC	CSVGGGEQYF	-	TRBJ2-7	-	TRBV29-1
TGTGCCAGCAGCTTAGAACAGTGGGCTGAAGCTTTCTTT	CASSLEQWAEAFF	-	TRBJ1-1	-	TRBV7-9
TGTGCCAGCAGTGTGACTAGCGGGGGGGCCACAGATACGCAGTATTTT	CASSVTSGGATDTQYF	once	TRBJ2-3	TRBD2	TRBV6-6
TGTGCCAGCAGCGCAGGGACAGGGGGCTCAGATACGCAGTATTTT	CASSAGTGGSDTQYF	-	TRBJ2-3	TRBD1	TRBV9
TGTGCCAGCAGGGGACTAGCGGAGGCCTACGAGCAGTACTTC	CASRGLAEAYEQYF	-	TRBJ2-7	TRBD2	TRBV6-5
TGTGCCAGCAGTGCGGTGAACACCGGGGAGCTGTTTTTT	CASSAVNTGELFF	-	TRBJ2-2	-	TRBV2
TGCGCCAGCAGCCAAGCCCGGACAGGGGGGAGGAGTAGCACTGAAGCTTTCTTT	CASSQARTGGRSSTEAFF	-	TRBJ1-1	TRBD1	TRBV4-1
TGCAGCGTCCTCCCACAGGGGATGCCCTACGAGCAGTACTTC	CSVLPQGMPYEQYF	-	TRBJ2-7	TRBD1	TRBV29-1
TGTGCCAGCAGTCCTGGGAGCGGGGGGCGGGGGGAGCAGTTCTTC	CASSPGSGGRGEQFF	-	TRBJ2-1	TRBD2	TRBV25-1
TGTGCCAGCAGCGTTTACGGCACCGGGGAGCTGTTTTTT	CASSVYGTGELFF	-	TRBJ2-2	-	TRBV9
TGTGCCAGCAGCCTAATCCCGGGGGGGAGTAATGAAAAACTGTTTTTT	CASSLIPGGSNEKLFF	-	TRBJ1-4	-	TRBV2
TGTGCCAGCAGTTCTTCAGGGGCTGGCTATGGCTACACCTTC	CASSSSGAGYGYTF	-	TRBJ1-2	-	TRBV6-5
TGTGCCAGCAGCCTGGGGGGGGCGGCAGATACGCAGTATTTT	CASSLGGAADTQYF	-	TRBJ2-3	-	TRBV14
TGTGCCAGCAGTGACAGGGGGGTTTGGTCACCCCTCCACTTT	CASSDRGVWSPLHF	medium-sized	TRBJ1-6	TRBD1	TRBV25-1
TGTGCCAGCAGCCAGCTACCGGGACAGGGGGACTATAGCACAGATACGCAGTATTTT	CASSQLPGQGDYSTDTQYF	few	TRBJ2-3	TRBD1	TRBV5-6
TGTGCCAGCAGCCCTAGGGGCCAATACGAGCAGTACTTC	CASSPRGQYEQYF	-	TRBJ2-7	-	TRBV7-9
TGTGCCTGGAGTACCCCAGGGGGCACACCCCTCCACTTT	CAWSTPGGTPLHF	-	TRBJ1-6	TRBD1	TRBV30
TGTGCCAGCATCCTGGGGGGCTCTGGAAACACCATATATTTT	CASILGGSGNTIYF	-	TRBJ1-3	-	TRBV6-6
TGTGCCAGCAGTTACGGACAGTATAATTCACCCCTCCACTTT	CASSYGQYNSPLHF	-	TRBJ1-6	-	TRBV6-6
TGCAGCGTCCTTGGGGGGTTAGACAGGGGCGACGACTACGAGCAGTACTTC	CSVLGGLDRGDDYEQYF	-	TRBJ2-7	TRBD1	TRBV29-1
TGTGCCAGCAGCTCCGGGGGAACCACAGATACGCAGTATTTT	CASSSGGTTDTQYF	-	TRBJ2-3	-	TRBV7-9
TGTGCCAGCAGCGTGGGACAGCGCTCTGGAAACACCATATATTTT	CASSVGQRSGNTIYF	-	TRBJ1-3	TRBD1	TRBV6-5
TGCGCCAGCAGTGGATTTGTCCGCTCTACTAACACTGAAGCTTTCTTT	CASSGFVRSTNTEAFF	few	TRBJ1-1	-	TRBV10-1
TGTGCCAGCACCAGAGAAGGGGTAGGCACTGAAGCTTTCTTT	CASTREGVGTEAFF	-	TRBJ1-1	-	TRBV6-5
TGTGCCAGCAGTGATGGACAGCAACAAGAGACCCAGTACTTC	CASSDGQQQETQYF	-	TRBJ2-5	-	TRBV27
TGTGCCAGCAGCGTTCCGGGACTAGCGGGAGATGATTCCTACGAGCAGTACTTC	CASSVPGLAGDDSYEQYF	-	TRBJ2-7	TRBD2	TRBV5-6
TGTGCCAGCAGCAAAGAGATTCGGGACACTGAAGCTTTCTTT	CASSKEIRDTEAFF	once	TRBJ1-1	-	TRBV5-4
TGCGCCAGCAGCCCGCGAGGGGGGGGCGGTCAGCCTCAGCATTTT	CASSPRGGGGQPQHF	-	TRBJ1-5	-	TRBV5-1
TGTGCCAGCAAAAAACAGGGGCTTTTGGGTGGCTACACCTTC	CASKKQGLLGGYTF	once	TRBJ1-2	TRBD1	TRBV27
TGTGCCAGCAGCTCCGACAGGGTACGATATGGGGCTTTCTTT	CASSSDRVRYGAFF	-	TRBJ1-1	TRBD1	TRBV7-9
TGTGCCAGCCGAATCACCTTAGGTGTAGCTACAATGAACACTGAAGCTTTCTTT	CASRITLGVATMNTEAFF	once	TRBJ1-1	-	TRBV19
TGTGCCAGTAGGCCACAGGGTTGGTTGGGCAATCAGCCCCAGCATTTT	CASRPQGWLGNQPQHF	-	TRBJ1-5	-	TRBV19
TGTGCCAGTAGAGGTAGCGGGGGGAGGGGGGAGACCCAGTACTTC	CASRGSGGRGETQYF	once	TRBJ2-5	TRBD2	TRBV19
TGTGCCAGCTCACCATCAGGACAGGGTATTAGCACAGATACGCAGTATTTT	CASSPSGQGISTDTQYF	once	TRBJ2-3	TRBD1	TRBV18
TGCGCCAGCAGCTTACAACCGGGACAGGGCTTCTCTGGGGCCAACGTCCTGACTTTC	CASSLQPGQGFSGANVLTF	once	TRBJ2-6	TRBD1	TRBV4-1
TGCGCCAGCACCCCAGGGGGCATGGATAATGAAAAACTGTTTTTT	CASTPGGMDNEKLFF	-	TRBJ1-4	TRBD1	TRBV10-2